These T cell receptor beta chains were read from a single sample in a study of identical twins. TCRdb reprocessed the 5' RACE reads with MiXCR, giving one entry per CDR3 protein. The table includes around 690,000 distinct CDR3 sequences, around 21% detected once. The sample was also reused in another study, on T cells expressing NK-cell markers.

Sample: PBMCs. These receptor sequences come from a woman between 18 and 30 years old in good health. Each CDR3 is given with its conserved first and last residue. The order of the fields is CDR3 DNA, CDR3 protein, D gene, clone size, J gene, V gene. D genes are given only for firm matches. Where a row states a size, it is once, few, many or the class of an expanded clone; other rows omit it.

cdr3_nt: TGTGCCAGCAGCCCTGGGGCGGCGCGCTCTGGGGCCAACGTCCTGACTTTC
cdr3_aa: CASSPGAARSGANVLTF
d_call: .
clone_size: few
j_call: TRBJ2-6
v_call: TRBV7-2

cdr3_nt: TGCAGTGCTAGAGATCACCAATACGGGAGGTACGAGCAGTACTTC
cdr3_aa: CSARDHQYGRYEQYF
d_call: TRBD2
clone_size: .
j_call: TRBJ2-7
v_call: TRBV20-1

cdr3_nt: TGCGCCAGCAGCTTGTCTTCAGGGGGGAATCAGCCCCAGCATTTT
cdr3_aa: CASSLSSGGNQPQHF
d_call: TRBD1
clone_size: many
j_call: TRBJ1-5
v_call: TRBV5-1

cdr3_nt: TGCAGTGCTACGGACAGGGTCAAAGAGACCCAGTACTTC
cdr3_aa: CSATDRVKETQYF
d_call: TRBD1
clone_size: .
j_call: TRBJ2-5
v_call: TRBV20-1

cdr3_nt: TGTGCCAGCAGCTTAGGTAGCGGGAAATACAATGAGCAGTTCTTC
cdr3_aa: CASSLGSGKYNEQFF
d_call: TRBD2
clone_size: few
j_call: TRBJ2-1
v_call: TRBV13

cdr3_nt: TGTGCCAGCACTACCGACAGGGGCAACACCATATATTTT
cdr3_aa: CASTTDRGNTIYF
d_call: TRBD1
clone_size: .
j_call: TRBJ1-3
v_call: TRBV12-3/TRBV12-4

cdr3_nt: TGTGCCATCAGTGAAGGGACTAGCGGGACATTCACAGATACGCAGTATTTT
cdr3_aa: CAISEGTSGTFTDTQYF
d_call: TRBD2
clone_size: .
j_call: TRBJ2-3
v_call: TRBV10-3

cdr3_nt: TGCAGCGTTATCCCAGGGGGCGCTGAAGCTTTCTTT
cdr3_aa: CSVIPGGAEAFF
d_call: TRBD1
clone_size: .
j_call: TRBJ1-1
v_call: TRBV29-1

cdr3_nt: TGTGCCAGCGGGCCGAACATCACCCCCGGGTATGGCTACACCTTC
cdr3_aa: CASGPNITPGYGYTF
d_call: .
clone_size: few
j_call: TRBJ1-2
v_call: TRBV12-3/TRBV12-4

cdr3_nt: TGTGCTAGTGGTTTGGTCCCGGACCGGATCACATTAACCGGGGAGCTGTTTTTT
cdr3_aa: CASGLVPDRITLTGELFF
d_call: .
clone_size: once
j_call: TRBJ2-2
v_call: TRBV12-5

cdr3_nt: TGTGCCAGCAGTGACGGTGATGGAGGCAATCAGCCCCAGCATTTT
cdr3_aa: CASSDGDGGNQPQHF
d_call: .
clone_size: many
j_call: TRBJ1-5
v_call: TRBV6-4

cdr3_nt: TGTGCCAGCAGCTTTCGGCTCCTGTGCTGGTACGAGCAGTACTTC
cdr3_aa: CASSFRLLCWYEQYF
d_call: .
clone_size: .
j_call: TRBJ2-7
v_call: TRBV5-5

cdr3_nt: TGTGCCAGCAGCTTAGCCCGGGACAGGGGGATCATTGGTAATGAGCAGTTCTTC
cdr3_aa: CASSLARDRGIIGNEQFF
d_call: TRBD1
clone_size: .
j_call: TRBJ2-1
v_call: TRBV11-1

cdr3_nt: TGTGCCATCAGTGAATTCACCGGGACAGGGACCTCTGGGGCCAACGTCCTGACTTTC
cdr3_aa: CAISEFTGTGTSGANVLTF
d_call: TRBD1
clone_size: .
j_call: TRBJ2-6
v_call: TRBV10-3

cdr3_nt: TGTGCCAGCTCGAACCAGGTCCAGGATACTGAGCAGTTCTTC
cdr3_aa: CASSNQVQDTEQFF
d_call: .
clone_size: many
j_call: TRBJ2-1
v_call: TRBV18

cdr3_nt: TGTGCCAGCAGCCTTCTTGGGGCCCCTCAGGGATCCTACGAGCAGTACTTC
cdr3_aa: CASSLLGAPQGSYEQYF
d_call: .
clone_size: .
j_call: TRBJ2-7
v_call: TRBV7-9

cdr3_nt: TGTGCCAGCAGTTTATTCGTGGCCGGGGAGCTGTTTTTT
cdr3_aa: CASSLFVAGELFF
d_call: .
clone_size: few
j_call: TRBJ2-2
v_call: TRBV27

cdr3_nt: TGCGCCAGCAGCTCACAAACAGGGGAGGAGACCCAGTACTTC
cdr3_aa: CASSSQTGEETQYF
d_call: TRBD1
clone_size: few
j_call: TRBJ2-5
v_call: TRBV5-1

cdr3_nt: TGCGCCAGCAGTCCCGTAGGGGGGAGCTCCTACGAGCAGTACTTC
cdr3_aa: CASSPVGGSSYEQYF
d_call: .
clone_size: .
j_call: TRBJ2-7
v_call: TRBV10-1

cdr3_nt: TGTGCCAGCTCACCAGGACTAGCGGGGGCCTACGAGCAGTACTTC
cdr3_aa: CASSPGLAGAYEQYF
d_call: TRBD2
clone_size: many
j_call: TRBJ2-7
v_call: TRBV18

cdr3_nt: TGCGCTAGGTCGGGACTACCGTTAACCTACGAGCAGTACTTC
cdr3_aa: CARSGLPLTYEQYF
d_call: TRBD2
clone_size: .
j_call: TRBJ2-7
v_call: TRBV7-8

cdr3_nt: TGTGCCAGCAGTGGTGACAGGGGGGTCCAAGAGACCCAGTACTTC
cdr3_aa: CASSGDRGVQETQYF
d_call: TRBD1
clone_size: many
j_call: TRBJ2-5
v_call: TRBV6-1

cdr3_nt: TGTGCCAGCAACGAGGACAGGGCGAACACCGGGGAGCTGTTTTTT
cdr3_aa: CASNEDRANTGELFF
d_call: TRBD1
clone_size: many
j_call: TRBJ2-2
v_call: TRBV2

cdr3_nt: TGCGCCAGCACCTTCAACAGCCAAGAGACCCAGTACTTC
cdr3_aa: CASTFNSQETQYF
d_call: .
clone_size: .
j_call: TRBJ2-5
v_call: TRBV5-1

cdr3_nt: TGTGCCAGCAGCGTAGCGGGGGGTTCTTTAGATGAGCAGTTCTTC
cdr3_aa: CASSVAGGSLDEQFF
d_call: TRBD2
clone_size: .
j_call: TRBJ2-1
v_call: TRBV9

cdr3_nt: TGTGCCAGCAGCACCTCAGTGCCCTACGAGCAGTACTTC
cdr3_aa: CASSTSVPYEQYF
d_call: .
clone_size: few
j_call: TRBJ2-7
v_call: TRBV21-1

cdr3_nt: TGCAGTGCTAGCAGGGGACCCTACGAGCAGTACTTC
cdr3_aa: CSASRGPYEQYF
d_call: .
clone_size: few
j_call: TRBJ2-7
v_call: TRBV20-1

cdr3_nt: TGCAGTGCTAGCGGTGAGGGAATCAGAGAGACCCAGTACTTC
cdr3_aa: CSASGEGIRETQYF
d_call: .
clone_size: .
j_call: TRBJ2-5
v_call: TRBV20-1

cdr3_nt: TGTGCCAGCAGCAAAGCGCTGGGTCCGACATCCACCGGCTCCGAGCAGTACTTC
cdr3_aa: CASSKALGPTSTGSEQYF
d_call: .
clone_size: few
j_call: TRBJ2-7
v_call: TRBV21-1

cdr3_nt: TGTGCCAGCAGCGGGAGGGACCAAGAGACCCAGTACTTC
cdr3_aa: CASSGRDQETQYF
d_call: .
clone_size: .
j_call: TRBJ2-5
v_call: TRBV9

cdr3_nt: TGCAGCGTTGAAAGGAACACTGAAGCTTTCTTT
cdr3_aa: CSVERNTEAFF
d_call: .
clone_size: .
j_call: TRBJ1-1
v_call: TRBV29-1

cdr3_nt: TGCAGTGCTAGGGAGGGTTTATGGGACGAGCAGTACTTC
cdr3_aa: CSAREGLWDEQYF
d_call: .
clone_size: few
j_call: TRBJ2-7
v_call: TRBV20-1

cdr3_nt: TGCGCCAGCAGTGCGGTAGGGCCTTACAGCTCCTACAATGAGCAGTTCTTC
cdr3_aa: CASSAVGPYSSYNEQFF
d_call: .
clone_size: .
j_call: TRBJ2-1
v_call: TRBV10-2

cdr3_nt: TGTGCCAGCGGCCAGGGGAACACCGGGGAGCTGTTTTTT
cdr3_aa: CASGQGNTGELFF
d_call: .
clone_size: .
j_call: TRBJ2-2
v_call: TRBV7-9

cdr3_nt: TGTGCCAGCAGCCGCGGACTAGCGGGACCTTCTTACAATGAGCAGTTCTTC
cdr3_aa: CASSRGLAGPSYNEQFF
d_call: TRBD2
clone_size: .
j_call: TRBJ2-1
v_call: TRBV5-4

cdr3_nt: TGTGCCAGCACCAGACAGGGCCTTCAGAACTATGGCTACACCTTC
cdr3_aa: CASTRQGLQNYGYTF
d_call: TRBD1
clone_size: .
j_call: TRBJ1-2
v_call: TRBV6-1

cdr3_nt: TGCAGTGTTCTTAGCGGGAGCACAGATACGCAGTATTTT
cdr3_aa: CSVLSGSTDTQYF
d_call: TRBD2
clone_size: .
j_call: TRBJ2-3
v_call: TRBV20-1

cdr3_nt: TGTGCCAGCAGCCCCGAGGCCGAGCAGTACTTC
cdr3_aa: CASSPEAEQYF
d_call: .
clone_size: .
j_call: TRBJ2-7
v_call: TRBV7-2

cdr3_nt: TGTGCCAGCAGTTACGCCCCCCTCGCCCGGGCGGCTCATGGCTACACCTTC
cdr3_aa: CASSYAPLARAAHGYTF
d_call: .
clone_size: few
j_call: TRBJ1-2
v_call: TRBV6-5

cdr3_nt: TGCAGCGTTGAAGAGGCTAGCGGGAGCCACGAGCAGTACTTC
cdr3_aa: CSVEEASGSHEQYF
d_call: TRBD2
clone_size: .
j_call: TRBJ2-7
v_call: TRBV29-1